A single sample gave rise to the 19 T cell receptor beta chains below, sequenced in a study of CD8 T cells in Susac syndrome. A quantity of about 0.5 to 1 ug RNA underwent reverse transcription using random hexamers. TCRdb called the immunoSEQ multiplex PCR reads again in MiXCR, with one record for every CDR3 protein. The sample consists of 120,000 or so distinct CDR3 sequences, about 95% of them appearing once. Sequencing was carried out using CD4+ T cells from PBMCs. All receptors derive from a human donor with multiple sclerosis.

The chain carries TRBV18 and TRBJ1-5, with D perhaps TRBD1 (5 bases). The CDR3 spans 14 residues. Trimming pared 3 bases from V and 10 bases from J, leaving 16 bases between. Germline V gives CDR1 KGHSH, CDR2 LQKENI. The CDR3 region has the DNA TGTGCCAGCTCACCCTCACTGACAGAGGTCCCCCAGCATTTT. This gives the protein CASSPSLTEVPQHF.

The chain recombines TRBV30 with TRBJ1-1; 7 positions agree with TRBD1. This CDR3 is built from 11 residues. V gave up 4 bases and J gave up 7 bases; unmatched junction bases: 3. Germline values: CDR1 GTSNPN, CDR2 SVGIG (reference sequence). This chain's CDR3 is CAWNRGGEAFF. The CDR3 DNA reads TGTGCCTGGAACAGGGGAGGTGAAGCTTTCTTT. Combining the CDR3 with reference TRBV30 and TRBJ1-1 gives the whole variable domain SQTIHQWPATLVQPVGSPLSLECTVEGTSNPNLYWYRQAAGRGLQLLFYSVGIGQISSEVPQNLSASRPQDRQFILSSKKLLLSDSGFYLCAWNRGGEAFFGQGTRLTVV.

V and J are TRBV20-1 and TRBJ2-1; 9 bases are shared with TRBD1. CDR3 length equals 15 residues. CDR1 and CDR2 (germline): DFQATT, SNEGSKA (reference sequence). With 1 base clipped from V and 7 bases from J, the junction kept 8 bases outside the gene matches. This chain's CDR3 is CSARVIKDRGNEQFF. The CDR3 region has the DNA TGCAGTGCTAGAGTTATTAAAGACAGGGGGAATGAGCAGTTCTTC.

The chain recombines TRBV7-9 with TRBJ2-5; 10 positions agree with TRBD2. V gave up 5 bases and J gave up 5 bases; unmatched junction bases: 8. CDR3 length: 15 residues. Germline CDR1 is SEHNR and CDR2 is FQNEAQ (reference sequence). This chain's CDR3 is CASSNRAGGVETQYF. As DNA, the CDR3 is TGTGCCAGCAGCAATCGAGCGGGAGGGGTCGAGACCCAGTACTTC. Complete variable domain (other parts from reference TRBV7-9 and TRBJ2-5): DTGVSQNPRHKITKRGQNVTFRCDPISEHNRLYWYRQTLGQGPEFLTYFQNEAQLEKSRLLSDRFSAERPKGSFSTLEIQRTEQGDSAMYLCASSNRAGGVETQYFGPGTRLLVL.

The chain combines TRBV5-6 with TRBJ1-1, with D hard to call. This CDR3 is 16 amino acids long. V lost 0 bases, J lost 4 bases, and 16 bases lay in between. Germline lookup yields CDR1 SGHDT and CDR2 YYEEEE. The DNA of the CDR3 is TGTGCCAGCAGCTTGGGCCCCGCAGTCTCGGCCACTGAAGCTTTCTTT. As protein: CASSLGPAVSATEAFF.

This chain uses TRBV2 with TRBJ2-3; the match to TRBD2 covers 7 bases. The V gene's germline CDR1 is SNHLY and CDR2 FYNNEI. V lost 6 bases, J lost 2 bases, and 5 bases stayed unmatched. This CDR3 contains 14 residues. CDR3 amino acids: CASSPAGSTDTQYF. The DNA for the CDR3 is TGTGCCAGCAGCCCAGCGGGGTCCACAGATACGCAGTATTTT.

This chain connects TRBV24-1 to TRBJ2-1; unclear D gene. Looked up from germline, CDR1 is KGHDR and CDR2 is SFDVKD. The V and J ends lost 4 bases and 4 bases respectively, with 7 bases between them. This CDR3 is built from 13 residues. CDR3 protein: CATSETLYNEQFF. DNA for the CDR3: TGTGCCACCAGTGAAACGCTGTACAATGAGCAGTTCTTC.

V and J are TRBV20-1 and TRBJ2-3; no clear D gene. Germline CDR1 and CDR2: DFQATT and SNEGSKA (reference sequence). There are 15 residues in the CDR3. The V gene lost 2 bases and the J gene lost 0 bases, with 12 bases spanning the gap. The CDR3 bases are TGCAGTGCTAGAAAGGGCCATTCTAGCACAGATACGCAGTATTTT. Amino acids: CSARKGHSSTDTQYF.

This clonotype was detected only once. CDR3 residues: CSVVHEYEQYF. The CDR3 coding sequence is TGCAGCGTTGTCCACGAGTACGAGCAGTACTTC. This rearrangement joins TRBV29-1 to TRBJ2-7; no clear D. The CDR3 extends over 11 amino acids. Germline V CDR1 and CDR2: SQVTM, ANQGSEA. Trimming took off 4 bases at V and 4 bases at J, with 8 bases between the two ends.

V and J are TRBV12-3 or TRBV12-4 and TRBJ2-5; D remains ambiguous. The CDR3 spans 12 residues. Trimming stripped 2 bases from V and 7 bases from J, with 8 bases between. CDR3 DNA sequence: TGTGCCAGCAGTTTAACCCCTGGGACCCAGTACTTC. This translates into CASSLTPGTQYF.

V is TRBV20-1 and J is TRBJ1-5; no definite D call. The CDR3 covers 14 residues. Trimming pared 0 bases from V and 0 bases from J, leaving 6 bases between. CDR1 is DFQATT, CDR2 SNEGSKA, per germline (reference sequence). CDR3 sequence: CSAREQISNQPQHF. In DNA form, the CDR3 reads TGCAGTGCTAGAGAACAGATTAGCAATCAGCCCCAGCATTTT.

The chain carries TRBV5-1 and TRBJ1-2; perhaps TRBD1 as D (6 bases). Deletions cut 4 bases from V and 1 base from J, with 23 bases between. Germline lookup yields CDR1 SGHRS and CDR2 YFSETQ. The CDR3 covers 18 residues. This CDR3 reads CASSPLQGGTTFNYGYTF. The DNA for the CDR3 is TGCGCCAGCAGCCCTCTCCAGGGTGGGACAACTTTTAACTATGGCTACACCTTC.

This clonotype was found once. This rearrangement joins TRBV5-1 to TRBJ2-5, with D perhaps TRBD2 (5 bases). Between the trimmed V and J ends, which lost 0 bases and 5 bases, there was a span of 8 bases. Germline assignment: CDR1 SGHRS and CDR2 YFSETQ. This CDR3 has 13 residues. The CDR3 sequence is CASSLAQRETQYF. The CDR3 DNA is TGCGCCAGCAGCTTGGCCCAGCGGGAGACCCAGTACTTC.

The chain employs TRBV5-1 and TRBJ1-4, with D possibly TRBD1 on 6 matching bases. V shed 4 bases and J shed 5 bases, with 15 bases lying between them. The CDR3 sequence is 15 residues long. From germline, CDR1 is SGHRS and CDR2 YFSETQ. CDR3 in amino acids: CASSPGEVKNEKLFF. The DNA for the CDR3 is TGCGCCAGCAGCCCAGGGGAAGTAAAAAATGAAAAACTGTTTTTT.

The J gene is TRBJ1-4, the V gene TRBV20-1; D remains ambiguous. V gave up 3 bases and J gave up 3 bases, with 14 bases separating them. Germline CDR1 DFQATT, CDR2 SNEGSKA (reference sequence). The CDR3 consists of 15 residues. The CDR3 protein is CSARGREAANEKLFF. CDR3 nucleotide sequence: TGCAGTGCTAGGGGGAGGGAAGCAGCTAATGAAAAACTGTTTTTT.

The genes are TRBV4-1 and TRBJ2-3, with a weak D call TRBD2 (6 bases). The CDR3 consists of 18 residues. The ends were cut back, 3 bases at V and 6 bases at J, with 25 bases in the middle. Germline values: CDR1 MGHRA, CDR2 YSYEKL. The chain's CDR3 is CASSHARVVPLAGDTQYF. CDR3 sequence (DNA): TGCGCCAGCAGCCACGCCCGGGTGGTCCCACTAGCAGGCGATACGCAGTATTTT.

The rearrangement joins TRBV27 to TRBJ1-1; 11 bases align to TRBD1. The CDR3 contains 16 residues. Germline loops: CDR1 MNHEY, CDR2 SMNVEV (reference sequence). V was pared by 5 bases and J by 5 bases, with 10 bases of the junction left unmatched. The CDR3 protein is CASSPTRDRGLTEAFF. The CDR3 bases are TGTGCCAGCAGTCCGACCCGGGACAGGGGGTTAACTGAAGCTTTCTTT.

The chain recombines TRBV27 with TRBJ2-7, with TRBD1 as a possible D gene (6 bases). This CDR3 comprises 15 residues. The germline CDR1 and CDR2 sequences are MNHEY and SMNVEV (reference sequence). V was trimmed by 5 bases and J by 2 bases, leaving 16 bases between them. CDR3 DNA sequence: TGTGCCAGCAGTCCAACAGGGTTGTTAACCTACGAGCAGTACTTC. It yields the protein CASSPTGLLTYEQYF.

About this clonotype itself: An end of the junction does not agree with germline; a read error may underlie this. This chain links TRBV12-3 or TRBV12-4 with TRBJ1-1, with D tentatively TRBD1 (5 bases). This CDR3 comprises 14 residues. Here the CDR3 reads CASRLGELNTEAFF. For the CDR3, the DNA is TGTGCCAGCAGATTAGGGGAATTAAACACTGAAGCTTTCTTT.